This note documents a single T cell receptor (beta chain) sequence. The study assigned cohorts using participant-reported clinical history. Two negative PCRs, clearance, or symptom resolution had been documented for recovered Cohort 3 donors. This sample was taken from a study of blood T cell repertoires in COVID-19. As handled by the study authors: Amplification of reference gene primers was used by the study to estimate nucleated cell counts. Data came from immunoSEQ multiplex PCR; TCRdb stores just in-frame clones and leaves some out. D and trimming come from the DNA, and the V and J calls and clone size come from that table. The sample has just over 300,000 clones; about nine tenths are singletons. Input material: PBMCs or T cells enriched from blood (not recorded which). The clonotype was recovered from a woman aged 40 to 50 who had recovered from COVID-19.

The CDR3 coding sequence is TGTGCCAGTCGTCCGGGACAGGGATTATATGGCTACACCTTC. Protein product: CASRPGQGLYGYTF. The chain links TRBV19 to TRBJ1-2; 9 nucleotides agree with TRBD1. Trimming at V came to 8 bases and at J to 5 bases, leaving 9 bases not matched to a gene. The CDR3 has 14 amino acids. Germline lookup yields CDR1 LNHDA and CDR2 SQIVND (reference sequence).